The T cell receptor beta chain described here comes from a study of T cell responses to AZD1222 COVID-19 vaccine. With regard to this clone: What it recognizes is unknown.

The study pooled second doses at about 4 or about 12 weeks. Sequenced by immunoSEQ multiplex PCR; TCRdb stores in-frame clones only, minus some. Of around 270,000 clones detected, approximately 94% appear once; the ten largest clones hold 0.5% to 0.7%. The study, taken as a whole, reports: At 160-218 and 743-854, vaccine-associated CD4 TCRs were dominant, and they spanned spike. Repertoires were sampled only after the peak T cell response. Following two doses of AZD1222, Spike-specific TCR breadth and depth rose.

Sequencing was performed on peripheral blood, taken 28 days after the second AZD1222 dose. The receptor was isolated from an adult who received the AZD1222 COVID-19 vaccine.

The CDR3 DNA sequence: TGCAGCGTTGGGGATCTCGACAGGGATAACTATGGCTACACCTTC. Its translation is CSVGDLDRDNYGYTF. The chain employs TRBV29-1 and TRBJ1-2; 7 bases fit TRBD1. In germline, CDR1 is SQVTM, CDR2 ANQGSEA. V trimming: 4 bases; J trimming: 1 base; junction bases outside the gene matches: 9. The CDR3 sequence is 15 residues long.